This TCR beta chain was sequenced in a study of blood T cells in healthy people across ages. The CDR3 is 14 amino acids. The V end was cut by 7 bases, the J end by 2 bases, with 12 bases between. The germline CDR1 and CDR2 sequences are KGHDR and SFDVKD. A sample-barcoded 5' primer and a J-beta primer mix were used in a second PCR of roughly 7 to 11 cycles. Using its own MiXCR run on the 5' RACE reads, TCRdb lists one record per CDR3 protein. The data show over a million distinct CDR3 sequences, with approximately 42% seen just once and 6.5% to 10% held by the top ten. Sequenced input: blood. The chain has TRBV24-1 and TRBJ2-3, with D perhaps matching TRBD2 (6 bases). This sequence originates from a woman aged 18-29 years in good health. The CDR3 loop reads CATSGGSPTDTQYF. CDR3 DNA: TGTGCCACCAGCGGGGGTAGTCCCACAGATACGCAGTATTTT.